This paragraph covers one TCR beta chain sequence. Per the authors' pipeline: Estimates of nucleated cell counts were drawn from the amplification of reference gene primers. Profiling relied on immunoSEQ multiplex PCR, and the TCRdb table lists in-frame clones only, not all of them. For V, J and clone size, that table is used; D and trimming come from the DNA. The sample contains about 250,000 clones, roughly nine tenths of which appear only once. This sample is drawn from a study of blood T cell repertoires in COVID-19. Study-level background: Nucleic acid was either cDNA or gDNA, and it came from T cells, B-cell-depleted T cells, or PBMCs.

J lost 4 bases, V lost 8 bases, and 6 bases had no gene match. Germline-derived CDR1 and CDR2 are SGHNT and YENEEA. This CDR3 has 16 residues. The TCR was taken from an older woman who had recovered from COVID-19. V gene TRBV11-3 combines with J gene TRBJ2-6; 12 bases match TRBD1. Sequenced material: peripheral blood. The CDR3: CASGGTGGGGANVLTF. The CDR3 coding sequence is TGTGCCAGCGGAGGGACAGGGGGCGGAGGGGCCAACGTCCTGACTTTC.